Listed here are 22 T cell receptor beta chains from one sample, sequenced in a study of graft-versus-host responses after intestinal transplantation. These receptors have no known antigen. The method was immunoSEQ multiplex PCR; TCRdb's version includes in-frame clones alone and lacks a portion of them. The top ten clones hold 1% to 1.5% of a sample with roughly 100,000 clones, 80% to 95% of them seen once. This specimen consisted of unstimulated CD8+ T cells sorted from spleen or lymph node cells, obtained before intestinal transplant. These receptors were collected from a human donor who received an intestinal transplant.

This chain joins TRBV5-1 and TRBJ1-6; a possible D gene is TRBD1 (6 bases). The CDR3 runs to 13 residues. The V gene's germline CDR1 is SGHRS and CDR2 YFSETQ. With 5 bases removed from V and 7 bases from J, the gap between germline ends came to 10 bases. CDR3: CASRTGGNSPLHF. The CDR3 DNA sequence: TGCGCCAGCAGGACAGGAGGGAATTCACCCCTCCACTTT.

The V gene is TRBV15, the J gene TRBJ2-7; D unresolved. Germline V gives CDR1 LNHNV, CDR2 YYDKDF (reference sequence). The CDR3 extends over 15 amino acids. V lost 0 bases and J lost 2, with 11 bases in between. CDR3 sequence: CATSRDRGVTYEQYF. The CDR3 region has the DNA TGTGCCACCAGCAGAGATCGAGGAGTCACCTACGAGCAGTACTTC.

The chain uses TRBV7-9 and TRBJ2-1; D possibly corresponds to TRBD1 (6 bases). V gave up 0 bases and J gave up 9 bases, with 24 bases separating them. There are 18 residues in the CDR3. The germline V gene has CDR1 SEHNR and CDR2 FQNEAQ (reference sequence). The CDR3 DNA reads TGTGCCAGCAGCTTAGCGGCTGTCGGACAGACGGTCTTTGCTGAGCAGTTCTTC. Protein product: CASSLAAVGQTVFAEQFF. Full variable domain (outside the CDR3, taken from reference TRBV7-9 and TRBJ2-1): DTGVSQNPRHKITKRGQNVTFRCDPISEHNRLYWYRQTLGQGPEFLTYFQNEAQLEKSRLLSDRFSAERPKGSFSTLEIQRTEQGDSAMYLCASSLAAVGQTVFAEQFFGPGTRLTVL.

Here the CDR3 reads CAGDAGYEQYF. For the CDR3, the DNA is TGTGCCGGCGACGCTGGCTACGAGCAGTACTTC. This chain uses TRBV6-5 with TRBJ2-7; D uncertain. The CDR3 runs to 11 residues. CDR1 MNHEY and CDR2 SVGAGI come from the germline V gene. The V gene lost 11 bases and the J gene lost 3 bases, with 11 bases spanning the gap.

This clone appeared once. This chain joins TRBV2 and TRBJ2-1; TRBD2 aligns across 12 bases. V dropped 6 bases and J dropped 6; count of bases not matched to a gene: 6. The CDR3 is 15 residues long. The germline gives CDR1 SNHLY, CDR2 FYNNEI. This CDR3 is CASSSTSGGSNEQFF. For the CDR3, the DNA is TGTGCCAGCAGCTCCACTAGCGGGGGGTCCAATGAGCAGTTCTTC. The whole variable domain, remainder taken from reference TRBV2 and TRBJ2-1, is EPEVTQTPSHQVTQMGQEVILRCVPISNHLYFYWYRQILGQKVEFLVSFYNNEISEKSEIFDDQFSVERPDGSNFTLKIRSTKLEDSAMYFCASSSTSGGSNEQFFGPGTRLTVL.

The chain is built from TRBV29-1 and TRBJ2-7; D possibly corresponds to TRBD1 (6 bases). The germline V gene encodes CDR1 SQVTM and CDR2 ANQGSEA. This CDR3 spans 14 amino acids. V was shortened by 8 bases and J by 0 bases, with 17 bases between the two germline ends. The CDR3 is CSIPGTPNSYEQYF. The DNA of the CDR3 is TGCAGCATCCCCGGGACACCAAACTCCTACGAGCAGTACTTC.

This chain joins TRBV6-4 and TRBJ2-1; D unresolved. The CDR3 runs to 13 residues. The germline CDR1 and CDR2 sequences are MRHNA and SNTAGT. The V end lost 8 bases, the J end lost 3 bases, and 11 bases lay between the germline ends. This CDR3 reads CASVGYLYNEQFF. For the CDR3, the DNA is TGTGCCAGCGTCGGCTACCTCTACAATGAGCAGTTCTTC.

The CDR3 nucleotides are TGTGCCAGAGCGGACGACAGGGGCCCTAACGAGCAGTACTTC. Amino acids: CARADDRGPNEQYF. The V gene is TRBV5-3, the J gene TRBJ2-7, with TRBD1 identical over 8 bases. TRBV5-3 is treated as an ORF (open reading frame) with a function not yet certain. The V gene end was trimmed by 7 bases and the J gene end by 5 bases; junction bases not matched to a gene: 11. The CDR3 has 14 amino acids.

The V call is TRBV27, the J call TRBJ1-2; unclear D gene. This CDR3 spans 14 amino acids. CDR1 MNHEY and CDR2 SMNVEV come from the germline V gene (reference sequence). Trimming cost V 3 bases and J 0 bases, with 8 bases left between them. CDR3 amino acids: CASSLRSANYGYTF. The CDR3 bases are TGTGCCAGCAGTTTGCGTTCAGCTAACTATGGCTACACCTTC.

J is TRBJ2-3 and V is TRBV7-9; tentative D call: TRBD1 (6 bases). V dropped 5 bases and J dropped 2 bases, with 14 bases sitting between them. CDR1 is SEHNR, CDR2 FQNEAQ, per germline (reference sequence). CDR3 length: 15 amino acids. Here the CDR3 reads CASSLLGGDTDTQYF. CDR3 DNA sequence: TGTGCCAGCAGCCTCCTTGGGGGCGACACAGATACGCAGTATTTT.

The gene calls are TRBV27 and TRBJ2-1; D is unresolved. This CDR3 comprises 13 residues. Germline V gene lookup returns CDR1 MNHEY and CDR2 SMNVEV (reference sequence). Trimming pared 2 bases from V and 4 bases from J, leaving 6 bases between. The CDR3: CASSLTEYNEQFF. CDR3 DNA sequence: TGTGCCAGCAGTTTAACGGAATACAATGAGCAGTTCTTC.

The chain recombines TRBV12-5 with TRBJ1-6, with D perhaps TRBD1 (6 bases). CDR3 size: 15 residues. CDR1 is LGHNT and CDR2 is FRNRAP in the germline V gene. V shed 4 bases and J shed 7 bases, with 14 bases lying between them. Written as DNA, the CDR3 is TGTGCTAGTGGTTCTTGGGGACACCTAAATTCACCCCTCCACTTT. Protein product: CASGSWGHLNSPLHF.

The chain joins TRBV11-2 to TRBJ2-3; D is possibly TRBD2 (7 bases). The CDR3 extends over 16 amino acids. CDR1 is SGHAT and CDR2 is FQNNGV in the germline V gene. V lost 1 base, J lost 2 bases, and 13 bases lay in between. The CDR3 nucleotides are TGTGCCAGCAGCTTAGTCGGCGGGGGCTACACAGATACGCAGTATTTT. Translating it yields CASSLVGGGYTDTQYF.

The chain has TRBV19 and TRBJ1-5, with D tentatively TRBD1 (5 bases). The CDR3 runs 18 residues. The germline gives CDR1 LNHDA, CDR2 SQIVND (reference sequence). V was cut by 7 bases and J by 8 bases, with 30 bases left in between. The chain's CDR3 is CASIEGEVYAQSGEPQHF. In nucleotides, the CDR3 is TGTGCCAGTATCGAAGGGGAAGTGTATGCTCAATCAGGCGAGCCCCAGCATTTT.

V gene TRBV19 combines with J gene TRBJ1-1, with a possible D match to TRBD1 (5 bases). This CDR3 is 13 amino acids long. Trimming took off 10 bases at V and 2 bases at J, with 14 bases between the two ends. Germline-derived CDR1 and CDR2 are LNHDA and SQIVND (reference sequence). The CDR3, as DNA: TGTGCCACGACTACAGGTTATAACACTGAAGCTTTCTTT. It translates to CATTTGYNTEAFF.

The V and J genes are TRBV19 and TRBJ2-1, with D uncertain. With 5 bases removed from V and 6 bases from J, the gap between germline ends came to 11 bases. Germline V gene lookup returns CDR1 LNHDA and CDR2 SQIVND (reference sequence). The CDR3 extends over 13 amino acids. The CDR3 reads CASSSRVFNEQFF. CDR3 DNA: TGTGCCAGTAGTTCCCGCGTCTTCAATGAGCAGTTCTTC. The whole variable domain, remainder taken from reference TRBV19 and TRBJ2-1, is DGGITQSPKYLFRKEGQNVTLSCEQNLNHDAMYWYRQDPGQGLRLIYYSQIVNDFQKGDIAEGYSVSREKKESFPLTVTSAQKNPTAFYLCASSSRVFNEQFFGPGTRLTVL.

CDR3 loop: CAWSAGTGANEQFF. The DNA for the CDR3 is TGTGCCTGGAGTGCCGGGACAGGGGCAAATGAGCAGTTCTTC. The chain uses TRBV30 and TRBJ2-1, with 10 bases identical to TRBD1. The V segment lost 1 base and the J segment 7 bases; nucleotides outside the gene matches: 4. The length of the CDR3 is 14 residues. CDR1 GTSNPN and CDR2 SVGIG come from the germline V gene (reference sequence).

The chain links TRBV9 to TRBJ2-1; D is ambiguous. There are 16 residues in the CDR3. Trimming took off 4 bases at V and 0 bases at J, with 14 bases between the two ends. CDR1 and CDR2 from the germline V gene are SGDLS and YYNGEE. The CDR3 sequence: CASSPMGSSSYNEQFF. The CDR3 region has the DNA TGTGCCAGCAGCCCAATGGGCAGCAGCTCCTACAATGAGCAGTTCTTC.

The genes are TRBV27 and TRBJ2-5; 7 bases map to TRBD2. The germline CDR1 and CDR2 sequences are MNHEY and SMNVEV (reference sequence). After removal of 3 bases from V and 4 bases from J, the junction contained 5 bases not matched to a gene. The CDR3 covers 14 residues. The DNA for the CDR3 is TGTGCCAGCAGTTTCTATGGGAGGGGAGAGACCCAGTACTTC. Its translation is CASSFYGRGETQYF.

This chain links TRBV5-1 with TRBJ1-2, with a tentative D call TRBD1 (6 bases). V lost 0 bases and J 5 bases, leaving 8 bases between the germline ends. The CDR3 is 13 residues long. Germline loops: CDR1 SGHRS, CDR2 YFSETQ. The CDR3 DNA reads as TGCGCCAGCAGCTTGGCCACAGGGTATGGCTACACCTTC. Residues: CASSLATGYGYTF.

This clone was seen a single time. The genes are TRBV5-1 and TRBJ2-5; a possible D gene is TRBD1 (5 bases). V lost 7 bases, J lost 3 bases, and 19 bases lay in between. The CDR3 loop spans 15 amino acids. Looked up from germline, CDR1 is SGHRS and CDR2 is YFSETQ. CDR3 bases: TGCGCCAGCGGGCTGGGTAGGGGAATGGAAGAGACCCAGTACTTC. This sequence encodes CASGLGRGMEETQYF.

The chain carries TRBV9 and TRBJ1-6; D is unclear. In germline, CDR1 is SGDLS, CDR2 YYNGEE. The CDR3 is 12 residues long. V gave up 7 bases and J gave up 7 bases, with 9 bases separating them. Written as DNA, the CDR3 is TGTGCCAGCGGTGGCGCCAATTCACCCCTCCACTTT. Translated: CASGGANSPLHF.